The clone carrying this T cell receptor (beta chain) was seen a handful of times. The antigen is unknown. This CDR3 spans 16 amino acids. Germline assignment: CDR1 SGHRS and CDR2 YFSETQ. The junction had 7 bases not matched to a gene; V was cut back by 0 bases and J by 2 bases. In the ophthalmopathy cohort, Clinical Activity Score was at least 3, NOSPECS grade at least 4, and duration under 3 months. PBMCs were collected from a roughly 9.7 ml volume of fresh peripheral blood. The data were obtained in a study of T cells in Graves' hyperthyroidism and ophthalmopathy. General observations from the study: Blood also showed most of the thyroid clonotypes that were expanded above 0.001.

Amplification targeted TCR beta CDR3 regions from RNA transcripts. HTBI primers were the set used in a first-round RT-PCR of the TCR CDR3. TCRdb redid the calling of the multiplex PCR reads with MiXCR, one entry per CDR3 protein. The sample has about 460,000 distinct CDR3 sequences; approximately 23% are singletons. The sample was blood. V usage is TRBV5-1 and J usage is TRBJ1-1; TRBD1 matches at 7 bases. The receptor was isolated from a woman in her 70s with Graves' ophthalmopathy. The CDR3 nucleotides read TGCGCCAGCAGCTTGGCGTGGGGACAGCGCAACACTGAAGCTTTCTTT. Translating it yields CASSLAWGQRNTEAFF.